This is a list of T cell receptor beta chains from one sample in a study of CD8 T cells in Susac syndrome. In TCRdb, the immunoSEQ multiplex PCR reads were re-called with MiXCR into one record per CDR3 protein. The top ten hold about 0.42% of the sample, which has about 110,000 distinct CDR3 sequences, around 94% seen once. The sample taken for sequencing was CD8+ T cells from PBMCs. The receptors shown here come from a human donor with Susac syndrome. CDR3s include the opening cysteine and the closing phenylalanine or tryptophan. Each record gives: D gene, clone size, J gene, V gene, CDR3 DNA, CDR3 protein. D genes are given only for firm matches. Only part of the rows carry a size: once, few, many, or a class if the clone is expanded.

>TRBD1|NA|TRBJ2-1|TRBV6-5
TGTGCCAGCAGTTACTCGGCAGGGGGCGATGAGCAGTTCTTC
CASSYSAGGDEQFF
>NA|NA|TRBJ2-5|TRBV9
TGTGCCAGCAGCGTACAGGGCGAGACCCAGTACTTC
CASSVQGETQYF
>NA|once|TRBJ1-6|TRBV13
TGTGCCAGCAGCCGAAATTCACCCCTCCACTTT
CASSRNSPLHF
>NA|once|TRBJ2-7|TRBV7-6
TGTGCCAGCAGCTTAGCTGAGGCTAGCGATGGCTACGAGCAGTACTTC
CASSLAEASDGYEQYF
>NA|NA|TRBJ1-4|TRBV20-1
TGCAGTGCTAAGGAGGACCAACGTGAAAAACTGTTTTTT
CSAKEDQREKLFF
>NA|NA|TRBJ2-1|TRBV5-1
TGCGCCAGCAGCCGGGGGACGGGGGTTGATGAGCAGTTCTTC
CASSRGTGVDEQFF
>NA|NA|TRBJ2-4|TRBV6-4
TGTGCCAGCAAGGGGGTGCTAGCCAAAAACATTCAGTACTTC
CASKGVLAKNIQYF
>TRBD1|once|TRBJ2-1|TRBV19
TGTGCCAGTAGCGGGACAGGGGATGAGCAGTTCTTC
CASSGTGDEQFF
>NA|NA|TRBJ2-7|TRBV7-2
TGTGCCAGCACCCCCGAGGGAGCTTACGAGCAGTACTTC
CASTPEGAYEQYF
>NA|NA|TRBJ1-2|TRBV29-1
TGCAGCGTCGACCTGGCGGTTTATGGCTACACCTTC
CSVDLAVYGYTF
>NA|NA|TRBJ2-7|TRBV12-3/TRBV12-4
TGTGCCAGCAGGACGGACGGGTACGAGCAGTACTTC
CASRTDGYEQYF
>NA|NA|TRBJ2-7|TRBV2
TGTGCCAGCAGTGGGGCGGGCAACGAGCAGTACTTC
CASSGAGNEQYF
>NA|NA|TRBJ2-7|TRBV2
TGTGCCAGCAGGGGGTCCGAGCAGTACTTC
CASRGSEQYF
>NA|NA|TRBJ2-3|TRBV6-2/TRBV6-3
TGTGCCAGCAGTTACGCCCAGGGGACAGATACGCAGTATTTT
CASSYAQGTDTQYF
>NA|NA|TRBJ1-2|TRBV13
TGTGCCAGCAGCTTGGAGGGCAGGGGAGAATATGGCTACACCTTC
CASSLEGRGEYGYTF
>NA|NA|TRBJ1-1|TRBV27
TGTGCCAGCAGTTTGTATGGCCAGCTAAACACTGAAGCTTTCTTT
CASSLYGQLNTEAFF
>TRBD1|NA|TRBJ2-5|TRBV6-5
TGTGCCAGCAGCCCCCACAGGGGGCTAAAAGAGACCCAGTACTTC
CASSPHRGLKETQYF
>NA|NA|TRBJ2-7|TRBV6-2/TRBV6-3
TGTGCCAGCAGACCGACAGAAACCTACGAGCAGTACTTC
CASRPTETYEQYF
>TRBD1|NA|TRBJ1-2|TRBV6-2/TRBV6-3
TGTGCCAGCAGTTCGAACGAATGGACAGGGGATGGCTACACCTTC
CASSSNEWTGDGYTF
>NA|NA|TRBJ2-5|TRBV6-5
TGTGCCAGCAGTTACGACCGCCTAGGAACGAGCGGGGAGACCCAGTACTTC
CASSYDRLGTSGETQYF
>TRBD2|NA|TRBJ2-5|TRBV11-2
TGTGCCAGCAGGAGGGAGGTGGGACTAGCGCCGCAAGAGACCCAGTACTTC
CASRREVGLAPQETQYF
>NA|NA|TRBJ1-1|TRBV5-1
TGCGCCAGCAGCTTGAGGGCAGGGATGGATGAAGCTTTCTTT
CASSLRAGMDEAFF
>TRBD2|NA|TRBJ2-5|TRBV9
TGTGCCAGCAGCGCTAGCGGGGGGTTGATAGAGACCCAGTACTTC
CASSASGGLIETQYF
>TRBD2|NA|TRBJ2-5|TRBV14
TGTGCCAGCGGAGGCCTAGCGGAAGAGACCCAGTACTTC
CASGGLAEETQYF
>NA|NA|TRBJ1-3|TRBV20-1
TGCAGTGCTCAAAGGGAAAGCTCTGGAAACACCATATATTTT
CSAQRESSGNTIYF
>NA|NA|TRBJ2-5|TRBV29-1
TGCAGCGTTGCGGTTGGTGAGACCCAGTACTTC
CSVAVGETQYF
>NA|NA|TRBJ2-6|TRBV9
TGTGCCAGCAGCGTACAGGACGGAGGGATCTCTGGGGCCAACGTCCTGACTTTC
CASSVQDGGISGANVLTF
>NA|NA|TRBJ2-3|TRBV9
TGTGCCAGCAGCGTAGAGTTTGGCGATACGCAGTATTTT
CASSVEFGDTQYF
>TRBD1|NA|TRBJ1-6|TRBV6-5
TGTGCCAGCAGTTACCAGGGGGCTTATAATTCACCCCTCCACTTT
CASSYQGAYNSPLHF
>NA|NA|TRBJ1-6|TRBV27
TGTGCCAGCAGTGGGGCGATTTCGAGGAGTTCACCCCTCCACTTT
CASSGAISRSSPLHF
>NA|NA|TRBJ2-7|TRBV20-1
TGCAGTGCTCCCGGGACACTAGGCGAGCAGTACTTC
CSAPGTLGEQYF
>TRBD2|NA|TRBJ2-1|TRBV6-6
TGTGCCAGCACCGCTAGCGGGGGGTACAATGAGCAGTTCTTC
CASTASGGYNEQFF
>NA|NA|TRBJ1-2|TRBV7-2
TGTGCCAGCAGCTCATCCGGCTACACCTTC
CASSSSGYTF
>NA|NA|TRBJ1-1|TRBV6-6
TGTGCCAGCAGTTCAGTGGGTGGGGCGGGGAACACTGAAGCTTTCTTT
CASSSVGGAGNTEAFF
>TRBD2|few|TRBJ2-7|TRBV7-2
TGTGCCAGCAGCTCCCATTCACCTAGCGGGGATGCCTACGAGCAGTACTTC
CASSSHSPSGDAYEQYF
>TRBD1|NA|TRBJ1-6|TRBV7-8
TGTGCCAGCAGCTCCCTGACAGGGCTCAATTCACCCCTCCACTTT
CASSSLTGLNSPLHF